This T cell receptor beta chain emerged from a study of T-cell memory formation after mild COVID-19. About the study: The two donors had largely donor-specific TCR clusters.

There are 15 residues in the CDR3. Germline CDR1 is SGHNT and CDR2 is YENEEA. Trimming took off 2 bases at V and 6 bases at J, with 14 bases between the two ends. Study conclusions and caveats: Clones which contracted sat mainly in CM and EM if CD4+, and in EMRA if CD8+. Whether day 37 second-wave clones are SARS-CoV-2-specific was not confirmed.

UMIs and sample barcodes were carried by the TCR alpha and TCR beta cDNA libraries that 5'RACE produced using constant-segment primers. TCRdb reanalysed the 5' RACE reads using MiXCR and keeps one entry per CDR3 protein. The sample yields more than 300,000 distinct CDR3 sequences, roughly 13% seen once. This clonotype was detected many times. As yet, its antigen is unknown. Input material: PBMCs or a T cell subset sorted from them (not recorded which). The TCR was taken from a man aged 18 to 30 who had mild COVID-19 (a few samples of this study predate the infection). Cell type and time point are not known. The V gene is TRBV11-3, the J gene TRBJ2-1; tentative D call: TRBD1 (7 bases). For the CDR3, the DNA is TGTGCCAGCAGCTTACAGGGGGGTGTAGTCAATGAGCAGTTCTTC. It specifies CASSLQGGVVNEQFF.